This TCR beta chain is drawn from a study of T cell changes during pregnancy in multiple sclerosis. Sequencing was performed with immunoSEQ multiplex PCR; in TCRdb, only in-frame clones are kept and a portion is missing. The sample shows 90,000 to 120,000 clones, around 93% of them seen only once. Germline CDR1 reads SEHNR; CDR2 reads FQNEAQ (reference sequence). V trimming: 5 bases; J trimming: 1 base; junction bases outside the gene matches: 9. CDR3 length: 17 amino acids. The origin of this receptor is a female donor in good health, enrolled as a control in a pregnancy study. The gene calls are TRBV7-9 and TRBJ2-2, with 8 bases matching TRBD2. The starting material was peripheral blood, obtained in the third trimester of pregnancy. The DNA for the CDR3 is TGTGCCAGCAGCCAAGCCAGGGCGGGGGGGAACACCGGGGAGCTGTTTTTT. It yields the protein CASSQARAGGNTGELFF.